This section outlines one TCR beta chain sequence together with its context. Its antigen is unknown. This CDR3 is built from 13 residues. Germline V CDR1 and CDR2: SQVTM, ANQGSEA. The V end was cut by 8 bases, the J end by 4 bases, with 17 bases between. This sample is part of a study of T-cell memory formation after mild COVID-19. On the study more broadly: Clustering of TCRs was largely donor specific. Study-level results: Pre-infection memory showed some responding clones, and this suggested that cross-reactive memory joined.

The TCR alpha and TCR beta cDNA libraries, bearing sample barcodes and UMIs, were generated by 5'RACE using constant-segment primers. TCRdb itself ran the 5' RACE reads through MiXCR, one entry per CDR3 protein. The repertoire has nearly 200,000 distinct CDR3 sequences, 18% of them found once; the top ten carry 2.4%. The J gene is TRBJ1-1, the V gene TRBV29-1; D might be TRBD1 (6 bases). Sequenced sample: PBMCs or a T cell subset sorted from them (not recorded which). The TCR sequence derives from an adult woman who had mild COVID-19 (a few samples of this study predate the infection). Cell type and time point are not known. The CDR3, as DNA: TGCAGCCTTTCGGACAGTCGGTTCACTGAAGCTTTCTTT. Protein product: CSLSDSRFTEAFF.